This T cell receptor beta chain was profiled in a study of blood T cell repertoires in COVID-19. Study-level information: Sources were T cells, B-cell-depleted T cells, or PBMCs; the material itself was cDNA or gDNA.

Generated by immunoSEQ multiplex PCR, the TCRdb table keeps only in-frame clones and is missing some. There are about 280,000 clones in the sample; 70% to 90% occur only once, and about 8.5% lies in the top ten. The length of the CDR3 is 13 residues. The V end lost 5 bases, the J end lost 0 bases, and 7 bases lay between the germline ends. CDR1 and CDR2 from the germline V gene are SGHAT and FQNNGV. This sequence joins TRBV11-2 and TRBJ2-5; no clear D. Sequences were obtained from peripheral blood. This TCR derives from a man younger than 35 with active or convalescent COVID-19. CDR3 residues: CASSGTNQETQYF. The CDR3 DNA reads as TGTGCCAGCAGCGGCACCAACCAAGAGACCCAGTACTTC.